These 9 T cell receptor beta chains came from one sample sequenced in a study of T cell responses to AZD1222 COVID-19 vaccine. Sequenced by immunoSEQ multiplex PCR; TCRdb stores in-frame clones only, minus some. The data hold some 120,000 clones, with about 87% observed a single time. Here the sequenced sample was peripheral blood, taken on day 0 of AZD1222 vaccination. Receptors were obtained from an adult in good health.

Here the CDR3 DNA reads TGTGCCAGCAGGTTGACTATGGGCGCTGAAGCTTTCTTT. It translates to CASRLTMGAEAFF. The V and J genes are TRBV12-3 or TRBV12-4 and TRBJ1-1; no clear D gene. This CDR3 comprises 13 residues. The V gene lost 6 bases and the J gene lost 6 bases, with 14 bases spanning the gap.

The CDR3 region has the DNA TGTGCCAGCAGCAGTCGGGGCGGTATGAACACTGAAGCTTTCTTT. Its protein product is CASSSRGGMNTEAFF. This chain connects TRBV7-9 to TRBJ1-1; D may be TRBD1 (5 bases). V lost 5 bases to trimming and J lost 0 bases, with 13 bases between them. The CDR3 has 15 residues. Germline loops: CDR1 SEHNR, CDR2 FQNEAQ (reference sequence).

V is TRBV19 and J is TRBJ1-4; 11 bases match TRBD1. The germline CDR1 and CDR2 sequences are LNHDA and SQIVND (reference sequence). The J segment lost 8 bases and the V segment lost 5 bases, leaving 10 bases of the junction unmatched. This CDR3 spans 16 amino acids. The CDR3 bases are TGTGCCAGTAGTCGCAACCCCGGGACAGGGGGAGAAAAACTGTTTTTT. Protein: CASSRNPGTGGEKLFF.

The chain links TRBV4-1 to TRBJ1-6; D gene ambiguous. Trimming shortened V by 5 bases and J by 2 bases, and 13 bases separated the two germline ends. The CDR3 is made up of 16 amino acids. Germline assignment: CDR1 MGHRA and CDR2 YSYEKL. In nucleotides, the CDR3 is TGCGCCAGCAGCGGGTTTCCCGCGGCCTATAATTCACCCCTCCACTTT. Protein: CASSGFPAAYNSPLHF.

The chain uses TRBV28 and TRBJ2-5; D not resolved. CDR1 and CDR2 from the germline V gene are MDHEN and SYDVKM. The CDR3 has 11 amino acids. V was clipped by 10 bases and J by 7 bases, with 13 bases between them. The CDR3 DNA reads as TGTGCCACCTTGAGTTTCGGGACCCAGTACTTC. Amino acids: CATLSFGTQYF. Full variable domain (missing parts from reference TRBV28 and TRBJ2-5): DVKVTQSSRYLVKRTGEKVFLECVQDMDHENMFWYRQDPGLGLRLIYFSYDVKMKEKGDIPEGYSVSREKKERFSLILESASTNQTSMYLCATLSFGTQYFGPGTRLLVL.

V and J are TRBV18 and TRBJ2-7; D is unclear. Trimming took off 2 bases at V and 3 bases at J, with 5 bases between the two ends. The CDR3 runs 12 residues. CDR1 is KGHSH and CDR2 is LQKENI in the germline V gene. CDR3 bases: TGTGCCAGCTCACCATCTATCTACGAGCAGTACTTC. This codes for CASSPSIYEQYF. The full variable domain, its missing parts supplied by reference TRBV18 and TRBJ2-7, is NAGVMQNPRHLVRRRGQEARLRCSPMKGHSHVYWYRQLPEEGLKFMVYLQKENIIDESGMPKERFSAEFPKEGPSILRIQQVVRGDSAAYFCASSPSIYEQYFGPGTRLTVT.

The chain is built from TRBV5-1 and TRBJ2-7, with D perhaps given as TRBD1 or TRBD2 (7 bases each). V was pared by 0 bases and J by 5 bases, with 15 bases between. The CDR3 runs 15 residues. Germline V CDR1 and CDR2: SGHRS, YFSETQ. CDR3 sequence reads: CASSLAPGGLNEQYF. In DNA, the CDR3 is TGCGCCAGCAGCTTGGCCCCAGGGGGACTAAACGAGCAGTACTTC.

DNA for the CDR3: TGTGCCAGCAGTTACACCTACAGGGGGCTGAGGGAAAAACTGTTTTTT. This translates into CASSYTYRGLREKLFF. The V call is TRBV6-5, the J call TRBJ1-4; TRBD1 matches at 9 bases. Trimming took 2 bases from V and 8 from J; bases not matched to a gene: 9. The CDR3 is 16 residues long. Germline V gives CDR1 MNHEY, CDR2 SVGAGI.

The chain recombines TRBV19 with TRBJ1-3; the D is unclear. Germline lookup yields CDR1 LNHDA and CDR2 SQIVND (reference sequence). Trimming left V 7 bases short and J 1 base short, with 5 bases between. The CDR3 runs 12 residues. This chain's CDR3 is CASTESGNTIYF. CDR3 bases: TGTGCCAGTACAGAATCTGGAAACACCATATATTTT.